The 16 T cell receptor beta chains in this list originate from one sample, sequenced in a study of CD8 T cells and mutated HIV epitopes. What these receptors recognize is not known. The peptide culture added anti-CD28 and anti-CD49d co-stimulation, and CD69+CD137+ CD8+ T cells were sorted. Oligo-dT primers carrying well-specific UMIs primed single-cell cDNA in a Smart-seq2 and MARS-Seq hybrid method. Nested PCR used template-switch oligo forward primers and barcoded TCR alpha and beta reverse primers. TCRdb redid the calling of the single-cell sequencing reads with MiXCR, one entry per CDR3 protein. The table has over a hundred distinct CDR3 sequences, about 60% seen once. The source was CD8+ T cells from blood cultured with a non-adapted viral peptide, collected during chronic HIV-1 infection. Sample subset: CD69+CD137+ cells after non-adapted TL10 peptide stimulation. These receptors were collected from a man aged 50 to 59 with HIV-1 infection.

About this clonotype itself: A far bigger clonotype differs at one base, so this is likely a read error. CDR3 region: CASSLSGEGERFF. Written as DNA, the CDR3 is TGCGCCAGCAGTCTTAGCGGGGAAGGGGAGCGGTTCTTC. This sequence joins TRBV6-6 and TRBJ2-1; 8 positions agree with TRBD2. The V gene's germline CDR1 is MNHNY and CDR2 SVGAGI (reference sequence). The CDR3 spans 13 residues.

This clonotype counts as hyperexpanded (1% or more). The chain recombines TRBV4-3 with TRBJ2-2, with 8 positions matching TRBD1. The CDR3 length is 14 residues. J gave up 7 bases and V 3 bases, and 4 bases lay outside the gene matches. CDR1 is LGHNA and CDR2 is YSLEER in the germline V gene. The CDR3 DNA follows: TGCGCCAGCAGCCAGGACAGGGAGGTCGGGGAGCTGTTTTTT. Protein sequence: CASSQDREVGELFF.

V and J are TRBV20-1 and TRBJ2-2, with D unresolved. The CDR3 contains 14 residues. V dropped 3 bases and J dropped 11 bases, with 19 bases sitting between them. CDR1 and CDR2 (germline): DFQATT, SNEGSKA (reference sequence). DNA of the CDR3: TGCAGTGCTAGTAACAAGGGCCGGGTGAATGAGCTGTTTTTT. It codes for CSASNKGRVNELFF.

The V gene is TRBV4-3, the J gene TRBJ2-2; a weak D match, TRBD1 (6 bases). The V end lost 4 bases, the J end lost 4 bases, and 13 bases lay between the germline ends. The CDR3 covers 15 residues. Germline V gene sequence: CDR1 LGHNA, CDR2 YSLEER. The CDR3 DNA reads TGCGCCAGCAGCCCCGGGACATCGAGCACCGGGGAGCTGTTTTTT. This translates into CASSPGTSSTGELFF.

This rearrangement joins TRBV20-1 to TRBJ2-3; possibly TRBD1 or TRBD2 for D (5 bases each). The V and J ends lost 3 bases and 0 bases respectively, with 37 bases between them. Germline CDR1 is DFQATT and CDR2 is SNEGSKA (reference sequence). CDR3 length: 23 amino acids. In nucleotides, the CDR3 is TGCAGTGCTAGTAACATGGGGGTTTTTGTCCTGGGCCTCCAGGCTGTGAGCACAGATACGCAGTATTTT. Its translation is CSASNMGVFVLGLQAVSTDTQYF.

There are a few counts of this clonotype. This chain uses TRBV30 with TRBJ2-3; the D gene is possibly TRBD2 (6 bases). The V gene lost 0 bases and the J gene lost 0 bases, with 22 bases spanning the gap. CDR1 and CDR2 from the germline V gene are GTSNPN and SVGIG (reference sequence). This CDR3 is 19 amino acids long. The CDR3 region has the DNA TGTGCCTGGAGTGTACCCGGACTACACCTCGATCGGAGCACAGATACGCAGTATTTT. Translating gives CAWSVPGLHLDRSTDTQYF.

In the case of this clonotype: One junction end disagrees with the germline gene, perhaps due to a read error. The chain has TRBV10-2 and TRBJ2-1; 10 positions agree with TRBD2. The CDR3 sequence is 14 residues long. The germline gives CDR1 WSHSY, CDR2 SAAADI. The CDR3 nucleotides read TGCGCCAGCAGTCTTAGCGGGGGGTACAATGAGCAGTCCTTC. Translation: CASSLSGGYNEQSF.

The chain couples TRBV7-2 to TRBJ2-1; no clear D. The CDR3 has 12 amino acids. The germline V gene encodes CDR1 SGHTA and CDR2 FQGNSA. Between the trimmed V and J ends, which lost 5 bases and 7 bases, there was a span of 9 bases. In nucleotides, the CDR3 is TGTGCCAGCAGCCCCCCGGGTAATGAGCAGTTCTTC. This translates into CASSPPGNEQFF.

This clonotype has only one observation. It is likely a read error: a sequence one base away is far more abundant. This chain links TRBV7-8 with TRBJ2-2, with TRBD1 as a possible D gene (6 bases). CDR3 length: 15 amino acids. Germline V gene data show CDR1 as SGHVS and CDR2 as FQNEAQ. The CDR3 region has the DNA TGTGCCAGCAGCCCCGGGACATCGAACACCGGGAAGCTGTTTTTT. Protein sequence: CASSPGTSNTGKLFF.

This clonotype was counted only a few times. The V call is TRBV5-6, the J call TRBJ2-1, with D perhaps matching TRBD2 (5 bases). V was clipped by 5 bases and J by 10 bases, with 16 bases between them. Germline V lookup: CDR1 SGHDT, CDR2 YYEEEE. This CDR3 is 13 amino acids long. The CDR3: CASRLGELDEQFF. CDR3 sequence (DNA): TGTGCCAGCAGGCTTGGGGAACTAGACGAGCAGTTCTTC.

The V and J genes are TRBV20-1 and TRBJ2-5; no clear D gene. The V end was cut by 7 bases, the J end by 13 bases, with 28 bases between. CDR1 is DFQATT and CDR2 is SNEGSKA in the germline V gene (reference sequence). CDR3 length equals 14 residues. Here the CDR3 DNA reads TGCAGTGGTATAACGCAGAGTCGGCAGACATGGGCGTACTTC. Its translation: CSGITQSRQTWAYF.

In its sample, this clonotype ranks as large. This CDR3 reads CASSPPGNEQYV. The DNA of the CDR3 is TGTGCCAGCAGCCCCCCGGGTAATGAGCAGTACGTC. The V gene is TRBV7-2, the J gene TRBJ2-7, with D unclear. Trimming shortened V by 5 bases and J by 7 bases, and 12 bases separated the two germline ends. Looked up from germline, CDR1 is SGHTA and CDR2 is FQGNSA. The length of the CDR3 is 12 residues.

As for this clonotype: This probably arose from a read error, given a far larger clone one base away. Here the CDR3 omits its conserved ending phenylalanine or tryptophan, so a read error is the likely source. This rearrangement joins TRBV7-9 to TRBJ2-5; D gene uncertain. The J call may not be correct, given that the DNA end is closer to TRBJ2-1. Per germline, CDR1 SEHNR and CDR2 FQNEAQ (reference sequence). The CDR3 is made up of 14 amino acids. The CDR3 DNA sequence: TGTGCCAGCAGCTTAGGAGACGAGTACAATGAGCAGTTCTTA. Its translation is CASSLGDEYNEQFL.

Only a few counts were recorded for this clonotype. A far larger clone differs by one base, so this is likely a read error. V usage is TRBV7-2 and J usage is TRBJ2-4; D is undetermined. With 5 bases removed from V and 13 bases from J, the gap between germline ends came to 15 bases. Per germline, CDR1 SGHTA and CDR2 FQGNSA. CDR3 length: 12 amino acids. The CDR3 here is CASSPPGNEQYF. The DNA of the CDR3 is TGTGCCAGCAGCCCCCCGGGTAATGAGCAGTACTTC.

By proportion, this clonotype is large. CDR3 in amino acids: CASSIGASTTEAFF. CDR3 coding DNA: TGTGCCAGTAGTATAGGGGCGTCGACCACTGAAGCTTTCTTT. The V and J genes are TRBV19 and TRBJ1-1; D remains ambiguous. V gave up 1 base and J gave up 4 bases, with 10 bases separating them. CDR3 length: 14 residues. Germline CDR1 reads LNHDA; CDR2 reads SQIVND (reference sequence).

A remark on this clonotype: A far larger clone is only one base removed, so a read error is likely. This rearrangement joins TRBV30 to TRBJ2-2, with a tentative D call TRBD1 (5 bases). Germline V gives CDR1 GTSNPN, CDR2 SVGIG (reference sequence). The CDR3 length is 15 residues. V lost 8 bases and J lost 0, with 16 bases in between. CDR3 coding DNA: TGTGCCAGCAGCCCCAGGACATCGAACACCGGGGAGCTGTTTTTT. It codes for CASSPRTSNTGELFF.